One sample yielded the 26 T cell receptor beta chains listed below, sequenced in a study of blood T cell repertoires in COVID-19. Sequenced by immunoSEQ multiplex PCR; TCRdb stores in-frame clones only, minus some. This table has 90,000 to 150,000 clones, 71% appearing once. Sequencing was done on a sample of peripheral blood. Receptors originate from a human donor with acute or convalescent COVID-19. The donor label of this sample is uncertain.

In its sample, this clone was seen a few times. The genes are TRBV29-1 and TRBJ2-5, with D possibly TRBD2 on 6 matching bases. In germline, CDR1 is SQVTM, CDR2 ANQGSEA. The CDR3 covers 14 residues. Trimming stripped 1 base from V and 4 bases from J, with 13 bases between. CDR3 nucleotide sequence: TGCAGCGTTGAAGTAGGAGGGGACCTAGAGACCCAGTACTTC. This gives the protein CSVEVGGDLETQYF.

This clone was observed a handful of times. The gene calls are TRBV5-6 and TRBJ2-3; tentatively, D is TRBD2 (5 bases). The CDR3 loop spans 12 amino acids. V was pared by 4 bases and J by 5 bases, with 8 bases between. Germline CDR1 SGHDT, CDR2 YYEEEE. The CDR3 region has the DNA TGTGCCAGCAGCCCCGGAGGAGATACGCAGTATTTT. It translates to CASSPGGDTQYF.

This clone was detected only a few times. CDR3 DNA: TGTGCCAGCAGGCGGGGAGGGGGGCCTAACAACTCACAGGAGACCCAGTACTTC. Residues: CASRRGGGPNNSQETQYF. The chain employs TRBV2 and TRBJ2-5; possible D gene TRBD2, 7 bases. Per germline, CDR1 SNHLY and CDR2 FYNNEI. The CDR3 spans 18 residues. V was clipped by 6 bases and J by 5 bases, with 28 bases between them.

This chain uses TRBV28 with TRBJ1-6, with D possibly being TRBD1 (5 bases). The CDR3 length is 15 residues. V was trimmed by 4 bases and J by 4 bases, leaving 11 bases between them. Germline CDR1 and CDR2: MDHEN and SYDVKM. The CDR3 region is CASSYTTVYNSPLHF. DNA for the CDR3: TGTGCCAGCAGTTATACGACAGTTTATAATTCACCCCTCCACTTT.

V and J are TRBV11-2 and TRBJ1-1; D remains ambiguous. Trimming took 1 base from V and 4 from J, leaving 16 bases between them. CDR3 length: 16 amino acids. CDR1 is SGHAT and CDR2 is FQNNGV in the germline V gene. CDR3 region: CASSLVPGREVTEAFF. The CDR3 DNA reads TGTGCCAGCAGCTTAGTTCCGGGGAGGGAGGTCACTGAAGCTTTCTTT. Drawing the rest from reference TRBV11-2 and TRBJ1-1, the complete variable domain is EAGVAQSPRYKIIEKRQSVAFWCNPISGHATLYWYQQILGQGPKLLIQFQNNGVVDDSQLPKDRFSAERLKGVDSTLKIQPAKLEDSAVYLCASSLVPGREVTEAFFGQGTRLTVV.

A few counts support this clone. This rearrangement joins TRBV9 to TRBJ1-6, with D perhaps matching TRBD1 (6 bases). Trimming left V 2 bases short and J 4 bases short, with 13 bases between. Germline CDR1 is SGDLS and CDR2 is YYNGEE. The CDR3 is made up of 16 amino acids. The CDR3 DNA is TGTGCCAGCAGCGTCTTTCCGGACAGTTATAATTCACCCCTCCACTTT. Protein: CASSVFPDSYNSPLHF.

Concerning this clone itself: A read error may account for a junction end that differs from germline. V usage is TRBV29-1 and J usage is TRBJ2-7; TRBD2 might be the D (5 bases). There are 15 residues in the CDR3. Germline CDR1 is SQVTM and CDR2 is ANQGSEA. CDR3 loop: CSVEVGSLEGYGQYF. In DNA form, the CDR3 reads TGCAGCGTTGAAGTTGGATCGCTAGAGGGCTACGGGCAGTACTTC.

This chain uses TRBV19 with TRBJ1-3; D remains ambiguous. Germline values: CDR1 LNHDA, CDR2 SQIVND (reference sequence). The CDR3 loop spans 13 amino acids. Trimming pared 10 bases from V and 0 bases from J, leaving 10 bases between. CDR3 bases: TGTGCCACCCGACCTAGCTCTGGAAACACCATATATTTT. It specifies CATRPSSGNTIYF.

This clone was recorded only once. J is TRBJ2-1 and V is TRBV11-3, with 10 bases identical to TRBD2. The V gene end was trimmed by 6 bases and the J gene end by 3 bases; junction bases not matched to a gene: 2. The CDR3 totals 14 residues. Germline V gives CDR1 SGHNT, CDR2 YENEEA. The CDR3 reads CASSLAGDYNEQFF. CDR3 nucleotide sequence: TGTGCCAGCAGTCTAGCGGGGGACTACAATGAGCAGTTCTTC.

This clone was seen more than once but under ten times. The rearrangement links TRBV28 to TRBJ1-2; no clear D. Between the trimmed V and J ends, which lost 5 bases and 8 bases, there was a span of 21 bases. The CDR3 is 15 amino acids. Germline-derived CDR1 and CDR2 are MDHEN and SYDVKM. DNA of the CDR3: TGTGCCAGCAGTGCCCGAGGTTTCATAATGCGGGGCTACACCTTC. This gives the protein CASSARGFIMRGYTF.

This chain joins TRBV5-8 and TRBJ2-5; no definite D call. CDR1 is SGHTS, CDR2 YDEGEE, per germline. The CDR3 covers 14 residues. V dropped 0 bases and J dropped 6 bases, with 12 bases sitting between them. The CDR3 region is CASSLDFRIKTQYF. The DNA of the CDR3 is TGTGCCAGCAGCTTGGATTTCAGGATAAAGACCCAGTACTTC.

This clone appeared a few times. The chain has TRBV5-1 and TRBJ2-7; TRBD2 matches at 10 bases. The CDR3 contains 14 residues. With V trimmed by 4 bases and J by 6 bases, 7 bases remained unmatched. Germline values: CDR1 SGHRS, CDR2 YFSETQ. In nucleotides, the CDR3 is TGCGCCAGCAGCGTATTAGCGGGGGGAGGCGAGCAGTACTTC. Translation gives CASSVLAGGGEQYF.

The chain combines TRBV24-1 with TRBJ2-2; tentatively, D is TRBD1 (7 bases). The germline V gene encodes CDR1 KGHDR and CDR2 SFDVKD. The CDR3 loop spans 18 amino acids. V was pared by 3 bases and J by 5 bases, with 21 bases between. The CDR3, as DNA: TGTGCCACCAGTGATACGACAGGGAGGTCGGTCGGTACCGGGGAGCTGTTTTTT. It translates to CATSDTTGRSVGTGELFF.

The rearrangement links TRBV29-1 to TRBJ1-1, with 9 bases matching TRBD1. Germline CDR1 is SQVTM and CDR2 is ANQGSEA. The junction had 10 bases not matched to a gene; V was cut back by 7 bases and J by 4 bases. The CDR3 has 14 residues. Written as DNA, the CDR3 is TGCAGCGCGACCAGGACAGGGGAAATCACTGAAGCTTTCTTT. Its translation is CSATRTGEITEAFF.

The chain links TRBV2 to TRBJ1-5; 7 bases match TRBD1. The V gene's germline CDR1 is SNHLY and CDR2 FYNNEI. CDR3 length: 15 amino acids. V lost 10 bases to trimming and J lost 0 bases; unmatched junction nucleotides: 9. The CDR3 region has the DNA TGTGCCACCCGGGACAGTCCAGTTAGCAATCAGCCCCAGCATTTT. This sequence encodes CATRDSPVSNQPQHF.

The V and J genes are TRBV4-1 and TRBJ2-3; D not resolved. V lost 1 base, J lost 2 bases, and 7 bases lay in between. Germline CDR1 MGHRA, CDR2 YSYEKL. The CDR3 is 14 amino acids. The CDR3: CASSQGGLTDTQYF. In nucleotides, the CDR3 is TGCGCCAGCAGCCAAGGAGGCCTCACAGATACGCAGTATTTT.

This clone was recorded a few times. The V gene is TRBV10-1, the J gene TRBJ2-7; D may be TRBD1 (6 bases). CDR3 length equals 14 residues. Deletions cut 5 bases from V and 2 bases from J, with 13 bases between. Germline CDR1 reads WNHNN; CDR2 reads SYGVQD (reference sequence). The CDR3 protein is CASSSGTPTYEQYV. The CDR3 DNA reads TGCGCCAGCAGTTCCGGGACACCAACCTACGAGCAGTACGTC.

The CDR3 is CASSQEITGTGTNYGYTF. The CDR3, as DNA: TGTGCCAGCAGCCAAGAGATAACCGGGACAGGAACTAACTATGGCTACACCTTC. V gene TRBV4-2 combines with J gene TRBJ1-2, with 8 positions matching TRBD1. CDR1 is LGHNA and CDR2 is YNFKEQ in the germline V gene. Losses at the gene ends were 0 bases for V and 0 bases for J; bases not matched to a gene: 9. The CDR3 runs to 18 residues.

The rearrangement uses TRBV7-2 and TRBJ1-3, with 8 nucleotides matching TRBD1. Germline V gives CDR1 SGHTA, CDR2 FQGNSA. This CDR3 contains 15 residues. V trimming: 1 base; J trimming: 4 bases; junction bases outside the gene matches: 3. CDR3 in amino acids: CASSLGPGGGNTIYF. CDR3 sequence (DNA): TGTGCCAGCAGCTTAGGGCCAGGGGGCGGAAACACCATATATTTT.

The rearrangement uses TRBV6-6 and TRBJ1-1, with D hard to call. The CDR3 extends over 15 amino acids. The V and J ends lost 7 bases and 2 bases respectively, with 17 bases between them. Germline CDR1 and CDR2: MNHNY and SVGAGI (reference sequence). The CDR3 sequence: CASTIRRRKNTEAFF. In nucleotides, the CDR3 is TGTGCCAGCACGATCAGGCGCCGGAAAAACACTGAAGCTTTCTTT.

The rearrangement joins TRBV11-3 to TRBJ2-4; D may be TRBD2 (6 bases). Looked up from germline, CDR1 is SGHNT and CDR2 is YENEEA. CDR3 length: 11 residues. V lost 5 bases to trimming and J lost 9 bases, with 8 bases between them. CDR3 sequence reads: CASSAGGIQYF. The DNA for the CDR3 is TGTGCCAGCAGCGCCGGGGGCATTCAGTACTTC.

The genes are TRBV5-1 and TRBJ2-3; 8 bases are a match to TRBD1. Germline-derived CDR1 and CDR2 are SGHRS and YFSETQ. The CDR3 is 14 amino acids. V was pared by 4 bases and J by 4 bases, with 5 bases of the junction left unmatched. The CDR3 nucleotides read TGCGCCAGCAGCACCGGACAGGGTTCAGATACGCAGTATTTT. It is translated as CASSTGQGSDTQYF.

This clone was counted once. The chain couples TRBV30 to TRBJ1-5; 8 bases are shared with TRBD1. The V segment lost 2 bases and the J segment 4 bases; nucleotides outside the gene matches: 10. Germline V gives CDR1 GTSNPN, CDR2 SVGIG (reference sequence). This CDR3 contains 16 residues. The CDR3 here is CAWSSTADRANQPQHF. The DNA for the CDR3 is TGTGCCTGGAGTTCGACGGCGGACAGGGCTAATCAGCCCCAGCATTTT.

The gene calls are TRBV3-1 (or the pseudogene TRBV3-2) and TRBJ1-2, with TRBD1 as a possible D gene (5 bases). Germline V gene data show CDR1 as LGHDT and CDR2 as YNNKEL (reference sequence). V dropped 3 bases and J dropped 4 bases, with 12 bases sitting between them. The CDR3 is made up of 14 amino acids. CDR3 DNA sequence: TGTGCCAGCAGCCAGCTACAGGCTTCCTATGGCTACACCTTC. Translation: CASSQLQASYGYTF.

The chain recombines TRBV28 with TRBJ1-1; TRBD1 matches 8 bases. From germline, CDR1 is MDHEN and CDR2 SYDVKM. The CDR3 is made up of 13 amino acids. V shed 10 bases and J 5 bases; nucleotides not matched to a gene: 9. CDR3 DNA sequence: TGTGCCATCCAGGGACAGGTCGGGACTGAAGCTTTCTTT. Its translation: CAIQGQVGTEAFF.

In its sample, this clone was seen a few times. CDR3 in amino acids: CASSLPGLAGGQETQYF. The CDR3 DNA reads as TGTGCCAGCAGTCTTCCGGGACTAGCGGGGGGGCAAGAGACCCAGTACTTC. The chain is built from TRBV28 and TRBJ2-5, with 16 bases matching TRBD2. CDR1 MDHEN and CDR2 SYDVKM come from the germline V gene. Trimming removed 5 bases from V and 2 bases from J; junction bases left unmatched: 5. CDR3 size: 17 residues.